The 9 T cell receptor beta chains below were found in one sample sequenced in a study of regulatory T cells in long-lasting Graves disease. Assembly of TCR beta libraries relied on iRepertoire HTBI primers together with Arm-PCR of CDR3 regions. Each CDR3 protein is one row after TCRdb ran MiXCR on the multiplex PCR reads. This table holds about 440,000 distinct CDR3 sequences, more than 12% found once. As for time point: newly diagnosed GD, antithyroid drugs for less than 3 months. PBMC RNA was the source of the TCR library. Separately, the same data were catalogued under a study of T cells in Graves' hyperthyroidism and ophthalmopathy.

The input for sequencing was peripheral blood mononuclear cells (PBMCs), taken at new diagnosis, from a patient treated with antithyroid drugs. The source is a woman aged 25 to 45 with Graves disease.

The chain has TRBV10-1 and TRBJ2-5, with D perhaps TRBD1 (7 bases). CDR3 length equals 14 residues. V shed 5 bases and J shed 1 base, with 11 bases lying between them. From germline, CDR1 is WNHNN and CDR2 SYGVQD (reference sequence). The CDR3 sequence: CASSQGGPQETQYF. CDR3 DNA sequence: TGCGCCAGCAGTCAGGGGGGCCCCCAAGAGACCCAGTACTTC.

This clonotype was observed at least ten times. The V call is TRBV12-3 or TRBV12-4, the J call TRBJ2-5, with TRBD1 as a possible D gene (5 bases). The CDR3 runs to 13 residues. V was trimmed by 7 bases and J by 3 bases, leaving 12 bases between them. CDR3 residues: CASKGRLKETQYF. The DNA for the CDR3 is TGTGCCAGCAAGGGGCGGTTAAAAGAGACCCAGTACTTC.

The chain is built from TRBV13 and TRBJ2-1; 14 nucleotides agree with TRBD2. Germline V gene sequence: CDR1 PRHDT, CDR2 FYEKMQ (reference sequence). The J segment lost 6 bases and the V segment lost 5 bases, leaving 15 bases of the junction unmatched. The CDR3 contains 19 residues. The CDR3 loop is CASSLGLAGAEGGGNEQFF. Written as DNA, the CDR3 is TGTGCCAGCAGCCTGGGACTAGCGGGAGCGGAGGGAGGCGGCAATGAGCAGTTCTTC.

V and J are TRBV19 and TRBJ2-3; D uncertain. Per the germline V gene, CDR1 is LNHDA and CDR2 is SQIVND (reference sequence). V was pared by 3 bases and J by 4 bases, with 11 bases between. The CDR3 is made up of 14 amino acids. CDR3 sequence reads: CASSIGPGPDTQYF. The CDR3 region has the DNA TGTGCCAGTAGTATCGGACCCGGCCCAGATACGCAGTATTTT.

This clonotype has ten or more counts. V is TRBV9 and J is TRBJ2-7; TRBD1 matches 7 bases. J gave up 2 bases and V 0 bases, and 8 bases lay outside the gene matches. Germline loops: CDR1 SGDLS, CDR2 YYNGEE. The CDR3 is 16 residues long. CDR3 in amino acids: CASSVGGTGAPYEQYF. For the CDR3, the DNA is TGTGCCAGCAGCGTAGGGGGAACAGGGGCTCCCTACGAGCAGTACTTC.

The J gene is TRBJ2-7, the V gene TRBV7-2; 9 nucleotides align to TRBD2. V dropped 5 bases and J dropped 4; count of bases not matched to a gene: 12. There are 16 residues in the CDR3. Germline assignment: CDR1 SGHTA and CDR2 FQGNSA. DNA of the CDR3: TGTGCCAGCAGCCGACAACCGACTAGCGGAGGTTACGAGCAGTACTTC. Its protein is CASSRQPTSGGYEQYF.

Concerning this clonotype: This probably arose from a read error, given a far larger clone one base away. The V and J genes are TRBV11-1 and TRBJ2-1; 10 bases agree with TRBD2. V lost 5 bases, J lost 1 base, and 5 bases stayed unmatched. This CDR3 comprises 16 residues. The germline CDR1 and CDR2 sequences are SGHAT and FQDESV (reference sequence). The CDR3 region is CASSPGSGRSYNEQFF. The CDR3, as DNA: TGTGCCAGCAGCCCGGGTAGCGGGAGGTCCTACAATGAGCAGTTCTTC.

This clonotype was counted many times. The gene calls are TRBV6-4 and TRBJ2-2, with D perhaps matching TRBD2 (6 bases). Trimming left V 4 bases short and J 3 bases short, with 6 bases between. Germline V gives CDR1 MRHNA, CDR2 SNTAGT. CDR3 size: 13 residues. The DNA for the CDR3 is TGTGCCAGCAGTGCGGGAGACACCGGGGAGCTGTTTTTT. Amino acids: CASSAGDTGELFF.

This clonotype was detected ten times or more. The J gene is TRBJ1-5, the V gene TRBV28; 11 nucleotides line up with TRBD1. This CDR3 comprises 15 residues. V lost 6 bases to trimming and J lost 4 bases; unmatched junction nucleotides: 5. Germline V lookup: CDR1 MDHEN, CDR2 SYDVKM. CDR3 sequence: CASSRGTGGNQPQHF. For the CDR3, the DNA is TGTGCCAGCAGCCGTGGGACAGGGGGTAATCAGCCCCAGCATTTT.